The rows below give T cell receptor beta chains drawn from one sample of a study of T-cell reconstitution after alpha-beta-depleted transplantation in children. Using its own MiXCR run on the PCR reads, TCRdb lists one record per CDR3 protein. This sample has approximately 250,000 distinct CDR3 sequences; about 8.8% occur once, and the top ten carry less than 6%. This material consisted of PBMCs from the stem cell graft donor, taken from the stem cell graft. These receptors originate from a human donor who donated a stem cell graft to a child with SCID. CDR3s include the opening cysteine and the closing phenylalanine or tryptophan. D genes are given only for firm matches. Not all rows give a size; the values are once, few, many and, for expanded clones, a class.

TRBJ1-1,TRBV20-1,.,many,CSARKPGEAFF,TGCAGTGCTAGGAAGCCAGGGGAAGCTTTCTTT
TRBJ1-1,TRBV7-6,.,many,CASSLDWQGRAFF,TGTGCCAGCAGCTTAGATTGGCAGGGGAGGGCTTTCTTT
TRBJ2-3,TRBV29-1,TRBD1,many,CSAGTADTQYF,TGCAGCGCCGGGACAGCAGATACGCAGTATTTT
TRBJ2-2,TRBV5-1,.,many,CASNSGEKTGELFF,TGCGCCAGCAATTCAGGGGAGAAGACCGGGGAGCTGTTTTTT
TRBJ2-5,TRBV14,.,few,CASSQNWETQYF,TGTGCCAGCAGCCAAAACTGGGAGACCCAGTACTTC
TRBJ2-5,TRBV7-9,.,few,CASSTRDGLQETQYF,TGTGCCAGCAGCACACGGGACGGACTCCAAGAGACCCAGTACTTC
TRBJ1-2,TRBV12-5,.,many,CASGPEGLLSNGYTF,TGTGCTAGTGGTCCCGAAGGCCTTCTGAGCAATGGCTACACCTTC
TRBJ1-6,TRBV5-1,.,many,CASSLVADNSPLHF,TGCGCCAGCAGCTTGGTGGCAGATAATTCACCCCTCCACTTT
TRBJ1-4,TRBV20-1,.,.,CSASGAATNEKLFF,TGCAGTGCTAGCGGGGCGGCAACTAATGAAAAACTGTTTTTT
TRBJ2-5,TRBV21-1,.,many,CASSTTPEETQYF,TGTGCCAGCAGCACCACTCCGGAGGAGACCCAGTACTTC
TRBJ1-1,TRBV4-3,.,many,CASSQAPGDTEAFF,TGCGCCAGCAGCCAAGCCCCGGGGGACACTGAAGCTTTCTTT
TRBJ1-2,TRBV5-5,.,many,CASSLVGPGYGYTF,TGTGCCAGCAGCTTGGTCGGACCTGGCTATGGCTACACCTTC
TRBJ1-5,TRBV11-2,.,.,CASSLGGYGQPQHF,TGTGCCAGCAGCTTAGGTGGGTACGGACAGCCCCAGCATTTT
TRBJ1-4,TRBV6-2/TRBV6-3,.,.,CASSSGREVNEKLFF,TGTGCCAGCAGTTCCGGACGGGAAGTTAATGAAAAACTGTTTTTT
TRBJ2-7,TRBV10-3,TRBD1,many,CAISEGGQAYEQYF,TGTGCCATCAGTGAGGGAGGACAGGCCTACGAGCAGTACTTC
TRBJ2-2,TRBV12-3/TRBV12-4,TRBD1,many,CASSPTGAAGELFF,TGTGCCAGCAGTCCTACAGGGGCGGCCGGGGAGCTGTTTTTT
TRBJ1-2,TRBV12-3/TRBV12-4,.,.,CASCLFVYQEGRGYGYTF,TGTGCCAGCTGTTTATTTGTTTATCAGGAGGGACGGGGCTATGGCTACACCTTC
TRBJ2-3,TRBV3-1,TRBD1,many,CASSAGTGGFWSYF,TGTGCCAGCAGCGCCGGGACAGGGGGTTTTTGGTCGTATTTT
TRBJ2-7,TRBV27,TRBD2,many,CASRTGLAGHEQYF,TGTGCCAGCAGGACGGGACTAGCGGGCCACGAGCAGTACTTC
TRBJ1-2,TRBV7-2,TRBD1,many,CASSLGTGRLYGYTF,TGTGCCAGCAGCCTCGGGACAGGCAGGCTTTATGGCTACACCTTC
TRBJ2-1,TRBV24-1,TRBD1,.,CATSAGQGNNEQFF,TGTGCCACCAGTGCCGGACAGGGGAACAATGAGCAGTTCTTC
TRBJ2-7,TRBV7-2,TRBD1,many,CASSPSPDRDSYEQYF,TGTGCCAGCAGCCCGAGCCCGGACAGGGACTCCTACGAGCAGTACTTC
TRBJ2-4,TRBV20-1,.,many,CSASFRGVKNIQYF,TGCAGTGCTAGCTTTCGTGGGGTCAAAAACATTCAGTACTTC
TRBJ2-2,TRBV20-1,.,many,CSAIRAISASGELFF,TGCAGTGCTATAAGGGCCATCTCGGCATCCGGGGAGCTGTTTTTT
TRBJ2-1,TRBV6-5,.,many,CASSYVAGGNEQFF,TGTGCCAGCAGTTACGTGGCAGGGGGGAATGAGCAGTTCTTC
TRBJ1-1,TRBV5-1,.,many,CASSPLGLMNTEAFF,TGCGCCAGCAGCCCCCTCGGGCTTATGAACACTGAAGCTTTCTTT
TRBJ1-2,TRBV7-9,TRBD1,.,CASSHGQARGYTF,TGTGCCAGCAGCCACGGACAGGCCCGGGGCTACACCTTC
TRBJ2-7,TRBV20-1,.,few,CSAGTAASEQYF,TGCAGTGCTGGAACAGCGGCGTCAGAGCAGTACTTC
TRBJ2-3,TRBV20-1,TRBD2,many,CSARESLAGVRDTQYF,TGCAGTGCTAGAGAGAGTCTAGCGGGGGTGAGAGATACGCAGTATTTT
TRBJ2-4,TRBV20-1,.,many,CSAKVAKNIQYF,TGCAGTGCGAAAGTAGCCAAAAACATTCAGTACTTC
TRBJ2-1,TRBV6-1,TRBD2,many,CASSELAGGSYNEQFF,TGTGCCAGCAGTGAACTAGCGGGGGGCTCCTACAATGAGCAGTTCTTC
TRBJ2-3,TRBV6-1,TRBD2,many,CASSPGTSGGALDTQYF,TGTGCCAGCAGCCCCGGGACTAGCGGGGGGGCCTTAGATACGCAGTATTTT
TRBJ2-3,TRBV10-3,TRBD2,many,CAISGASTSGGYTDTQYF,TGTGCCATCAGTGGGGCCTCAACTAGCGGGGGGTACACAGATACGCAGTATTTT
TRBJ2-5,TRBV11-3,.,many,CASSLELWVQQETQYF,TGTGCCAGCAGCTTAGAGCTTTGGGTTCAACAAGAGACCCAGTACTTC
TRBJ1-3,TRBV18,TRBD1,many,CASPPPGQKSSGNTIYF,TGTGCCAGCCCGCCACCGGGACAGAAAAGCTCTGGAAACACCATATATTTT
TRBJ2-1,TRBV7-8,TRBD2,few,CASSPRAGGLYNEQFF,TGTGCCAGCAGCCCGCGGGCGGGGGGCTTGTACAATGAGCAGTTCTTC
TRBJ2-3,TRBV29-1,.,many,CSVATGAKADTQYF,TGCAGCGTGGCGACGGGGGCAAAAGCCGATACGCAGTATTTT
TRBJ1-1,TRBV9,.,many,CASSVEGSHTEAFF,TGTGCCAGCAGCGTAGAAGGCAGCCACACTGAAGCTTTCTTT
TRBJ2-5,TRBV29-1,.,many,CSVASAILMETQYF,TGCAGCGTTGCATCTGCCATACTAATGGAGACCCAGTACTTC
TRBJ1-1,TRBV7-2,TRBD1,many,CASSFDPGQKAFF,TGTGCCAGCAGCTTTGATCCGGGACAGAAAGCTTTCTTT
TRBJ2-3,TRBV7-6,TRBD2,many,CASSLRCPSGGSTDTQYF,TGTGCCAGCAGCTTAAGGTGCCCTAGCGGGGGAAGCACAGATACGCAGTATTTT
TRBJ2-2,TRBV5-1,.,many,CASSVSNTGELFF,TGCGCCAGCAGCGTTTCGAACACCGGGGAGCTGTTTTTT
TRBJ2-5,TRBV20-1,.,many,CSARAGSYPMGETQYF,TGCAGTGCTAGAGCTGGTAGTTACCCCATGGGCGAGACCCAGTACTTC
TRBJ1-4,TRBV20-1,.,.,CSAPTGFATNEKLFF,TGCAGTGCTCCTACTGGGTTTGCAACTAATGAAAAACTGTTTTTT
TRBJ2-1,TRBV18,TRBD2,many,CASLHIGLAGPNEQFF,TGTGCCAGCCTTCACATCGGGCTAGCGGGGCCCAATGAGCAGTTCTTC
TRBJ1-2,TRBV5-6,.,many,CASSLTGLRFGYTF,TGTGCCAGCAGCTTGACAGGGTTAAGGTTTGGCTACACCTTC
TRBJ1-1,TRBV5-1,.,many,CASSLAVQGWTEAFF,TGCGCCAGCAGCTTGGCCGTGCAGGGATGGACTGAAGCTTTCTTT
TRBJ2-3,TRBV27,.,many,CASSPNHGRTDTQYF,TGTGCCAGCAGTCCGAATCACGGACGCACAGATACGCAGTATTTT
TRBJ1-1,TRBV7-8,.,many,CASSLSGDTEAFF,TGTGCCAGCAGCTTATCAGGGGACACTGAAGCTTTCTTT
TRBJ1-3,TRBV12-3/TRBV12-4,.,many,CASRMAGNTIYF,TGTGCCAGCAGGATGGCTGGAAACACCATATATTTT
TRBJ2-3,TRBV5-6,.,many,CASSRPYTDTQYF,TGTGCCAGCAGCCGGCCCTACACAGATACGCAGTATTTT
TRBJ1-1,TRBV10-3,.,many,CAISESAMNTEAFF,TGTGCCATCAGTGAGTCGGCCATGAACACTGAAGCTTTCTTT
TRBJ2-6,TRBV20-1,.,many,CSASRAGANVLTF,TGCAGTGCTAGCCGGGCTGGGGCCAACGTCCTGACTTTC